This paragraph covers one TCR beta chain sequence. Its antigen remains unknown. The entry originates in a study of human T cells and chemical hapten exposure. Study in general: 2% DPC applied to a roughly 2 cm by roughly 2 cm arm area sensitized donors. TCR yields differed between samples (mainly from small differences in pooled library volume).

Study-wide points: Expanded TCRs were compared with controls, and the expanded TCRs formed significantly more large CDR3 similarity clusters.

Each CDR3 protein gets one entry after TCRdb re-called the RACE reads with MiXCR. The repertoire holds some 54,000 distinct CDR3 sequences, with around 9.4% as singletons. Trimming stripped 3 bases from V and 7 bases from J, with 12 bases between. Per germline, CDR1 DFQATT and CDR2 SNEGSKA (reference sequence). This CDR3 contains 12 residues. Documented time point: patch test 2, 6 weeks after DPC sensitization. Treatment given: therapeutic diphenylcyclopropenone sensitization with weekly scalp DPC. Ahead of each patch test application, blood was drawn. The starting material was whole blood, obtained in connection with sensitization to the hapten diphenylcyclopropenone (DPC). The receptor was derived from a woman aged 50 to 65 with alopecia areata. Some clones in this sample may be carry-over from other donors' samples. The gene calls are TRBV20-1 and TRBJ2-5; D is unclear. CDR3: CSASNLDLTQYF. The CDR3 DNA sequence: TGCAGTGCTAGTAATCTGGACCTGACCCAGTACTTC.